This passage covers 13 T cell receptor beta chains from one sample sequenced in a study of technical replicates of blood from a handful of donors. The method was immunoSEQ multiplex PCR; TCRdb's version includes in-frame clones alone and lacks a portion of them. The sample lists around 100,000 clones, about 95% seen once, with around 0.31% in the top ten. The sequencing sample was made of T cells isolated from PBMCs. The source of these receptors is a human donor in good health.

The chain joins TRBV11-1 to TRBJ2-1, with TRBD1 as a possible D gene (5 bases). Germline assignment: CDR1 SGHAT and CDR2 FQDESV (reference sequence). This CDR3 has 14 residues. Trimming removed 1 base from V and 5 bases from J, with 9 bases in between. CDR3 sequence reads: CASSLGRQNNEQFF. Written as DNA, the CDR3 is TGTGCCAGCAGCTTAGGCCGACAGAACAATGAGCAGTTCTTC.

The CDR3 spells CASSEGLGGGYTF. CDR3 coding DNA: TGTGCCAGCAGTGAAGGTCTCGGGGGGGGCTACACCTTC. The chain recombines TRBV2 with TRBJ1-2, with TRBD1 as a possible D gene (5 bases). This CDR3 comprises 13 residues. Per germline, CDR1 SNHLY and CDR2 FYNNEI. Trimming took off 1 base at V and 8 bases at J, with 11 bases between the two ends. Together with reference TRBV2 and TRBJ1-2, the CDR3 gives the full variable domain: EPEVTQTPSHQVTQMGQEVILRCVPISNHLYFYWYRQILGQKVEFLVSFYNNEISEKSEIFDDQFSVERPDGSNFTLKIRSTKLEDSAMYFCASSEGLGGGYTFGSGTRLTVV.

This clone was counted a single time. V usage is TRBV2 and J usage is TRBJ1-5; D not certain. There are 14 residues in the CDR3. Trimming pared 5 bases from V and 0 bases from J, leaving 8 bases between. Germline V gives CDR1 SNHLY, CDR2 FYNNEI. CDR3 sequence: CASSYEDSNQPQHF. For the CDR3, the DNA is TGTGCCAGCAGTTATGAGGATAGCAATCAGCCCCAGCATTTT.

The chain uses TRBV7-9 and TRBJ2-2; the match to TRBD1 covers 12 bases. V lost 1 base and J lost 6; bases outside the gene matches: 3. Germline V gene sequence: CDR1 SEHNR, CDR2 FQNEAQ (reference sequence). This CDR3 has 16 amino acids. The CDR3 bases are TGTGCCAGCAGCTTAGTGGGACAGGGGGCACCCGGGGAGCTGTTTTTT. It encodes CASSLVGQGAPGELFF.

J is TRBJ2-1 and V is TRBV9; 7 bases map to TRBD2. Germline V lookup: CDR1 SGDLS, CDR2 YYNGEE. J lost 2 bases, V lost 0 bases, and 2 bases had no gene match. This CDR3 region has 15 residues. DNA for the CDR3: TGTGCCAGCAGCGTAGCCAGCGGGACCTACAATGAGCAGTTCTTC. This sequence encodes CASSVASGTYNEQFF.

The chain carries TRBV11-2 and TRBJ2-3; TRBD2 matches at 10 bases. From germline, CDR1 is SGHAT and CDR2 FQNNGV. CDR3 length: 16 amino acids. The V and J ends lost 4 bases and 5 bases, in that order; junction bases with no gene match: 9. The CDR3 reads CASSSLVAGGRDTQYF. DNA for the CDR3: TGTGCCAGCAGCTCGCTAGTAGCGGGAGGTAGAGATACGCAGTATTTT.

The rearrangement links TRBV27 to TRBJ1-1; no definite D call. The CDR3 extends over 13 amino acids. CDR1 and CDR2 from the germline V gene are MNHEY and SMNVEV (reference sequence). V was pared by 0 bases and J by 5 bases, with 7 bases between. DNA of the CDR3: TGTGCCAGCAGTTTATCATTCCAAACTGAAGCTTTCTTT. It translates to CASSLSFQTEAFF.

The rearrangement links TRBV4-1 to TRBJ2-1, with TRBD2 identical over 8 bases. The CDR3 consists of 16 residues. CDR1 and CDR2 (germline): MGHRA, YSYEKL. The V segment lost 4 bases and the J segment 4 bases; nucleotides outside the gene matches: 9. Written as DNA, the CDR3 is TGCGCCAGCAGCCTCACGCGGGGGGAGGGGTACAATGAGCAGTTCTTC. Encoded protein: CASSLTRGEGYNEQFF.

The chain recombines TRBV7-8 with TRBJ2-5; TRBD1 might be the D (5 bases). V lost 9 bases and J lost 6, with 14 bases in between. Germline lookup yields CDR1 SGHVS and CDR2 FQNEAQ. CDR3 size: 12 residues. The CDR3 nucleotides read TGTGCCAGTACTACAGGTTTAAAGACCCAGTACTTC. Residues: CASTTGLKTQYF.

This chain connects TRBV10-3 to TRBJ1-5, with TRBD1 identical over 9 bases. CDR1 and CDR2 from the germline V gene are ENHRY and SYGVKD. With 2 bases clipped from V and 6 bases from J, the junction kept 14 bases outside the gene matches. The CDR3 length is 18 residues. The CDR3 loop reads CAISEDFGTGRLTQPQHF. The CDR3 nucleotides are TGTGCCATCAGTGAGGATTTCGGGACAGGGAGGCTTACTCAGCCCCAGCATTTT.

The V gene is TRBV29-1, the J gene TRBJ2-7; TRBD1 agrees at 8 bases. CDR3 length: 12 amino acids. The V gene's germline CDR1 is SQVTM and CDR2 ANQGSEA. With V trimmed by 2 bases and J by 7 bases, 4 bases remained unmatched. This chain's CDR3 is CSVEQGAWEQYF. In DNA form, the CDR3 reads TGCAGCGTTGAACAGGGGGCTTGGGAGCAGTACTTC.

The J gene is TRBJ1-1, the V gene TRBV30, with D possibly TRBD1 on 5 matching bases. The V end was cut by 3 bases, the J end by 2 bases, with 13 bases between. This CDR3 comprises 14 residues. Germline CDR1 GTSNPN, CDR2 SVGIG (reference sequence). As DNA, the CDR3 is TGTGCCTGGAGCCCCAGGGATTTAAACACTGAAGCTTTCTTT. Translation: CAWSPRDLNTEAFF.

V usage is TRBV19 and J usage is TRBJ1-5; the D is unclear. The V end was cut by 2 bases, the J end by 2 bases, with 7 bases between. The V gene's germline CDR1 is LNHDA and CDR2 SQIVND (reference sequence). The CDR3 is 14 residues long. CDR3 region: CASSILPGNQPQHF. CDR3 in DNA: TGTGCCAGTAGTATATTACCAGGCAATCAGCCCCAGCATTTT.